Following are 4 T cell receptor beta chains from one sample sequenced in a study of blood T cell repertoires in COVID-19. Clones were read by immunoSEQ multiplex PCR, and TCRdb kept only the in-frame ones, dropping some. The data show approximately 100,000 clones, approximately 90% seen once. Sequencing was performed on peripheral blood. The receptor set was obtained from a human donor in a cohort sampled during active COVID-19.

DNA for the CDR3: TGTGCCAGCAGCACTACGACTAGCGGGAGAACAGATACGCAGTATTTT. Translating gives CASSTTTSGRTDTQYF. This sequence joins TRBV6-4 and TRBJ2-3; 12 nucleotides align to TRBD2. V was pared by 6 bases and J by 3 bases, with 7 bases of the junction left unmatched. This CDR3 contains 16 residues. Germline-derived CDR1 and CDR2 are MRHNA and SNTAGT.

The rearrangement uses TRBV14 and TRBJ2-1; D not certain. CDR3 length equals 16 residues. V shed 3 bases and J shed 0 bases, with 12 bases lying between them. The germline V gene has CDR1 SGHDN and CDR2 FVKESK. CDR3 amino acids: CASSQPAVSSYNEQFF. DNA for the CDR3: TGTGCCAGCAGCCAGCCCGCCGTGAGCTCCTACAATGAGCAGTTCTTC.

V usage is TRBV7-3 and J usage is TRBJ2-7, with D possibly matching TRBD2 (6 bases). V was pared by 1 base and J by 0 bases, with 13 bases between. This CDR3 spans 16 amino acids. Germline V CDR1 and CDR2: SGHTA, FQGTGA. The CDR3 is CASSLIGSPHSYEQYF. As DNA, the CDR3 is TGTGCCAGCAGCTTAATCGGGAGTCCCCACTCCTACGAGCAGTACTTC.

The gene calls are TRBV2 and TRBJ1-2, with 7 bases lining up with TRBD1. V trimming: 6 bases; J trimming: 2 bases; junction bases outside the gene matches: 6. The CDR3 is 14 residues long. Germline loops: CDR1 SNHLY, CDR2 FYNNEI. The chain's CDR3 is CASRRDRANYGYTF. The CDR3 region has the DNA TGTGCCAGCAGAAGAGACAGGGCGAACTATGGCTACACCTTC. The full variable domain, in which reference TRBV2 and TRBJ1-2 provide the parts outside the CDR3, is EPEVTQTPSHQVTQMGQEVILRCVPISNHLYFYWYRQILGQKVEFLVSFYNNEISEKSEIFDDQFSVERPDGSNFTLKIRSTKLEDSAMYFCASRRDRANYGYTFGSGTRLTVV.